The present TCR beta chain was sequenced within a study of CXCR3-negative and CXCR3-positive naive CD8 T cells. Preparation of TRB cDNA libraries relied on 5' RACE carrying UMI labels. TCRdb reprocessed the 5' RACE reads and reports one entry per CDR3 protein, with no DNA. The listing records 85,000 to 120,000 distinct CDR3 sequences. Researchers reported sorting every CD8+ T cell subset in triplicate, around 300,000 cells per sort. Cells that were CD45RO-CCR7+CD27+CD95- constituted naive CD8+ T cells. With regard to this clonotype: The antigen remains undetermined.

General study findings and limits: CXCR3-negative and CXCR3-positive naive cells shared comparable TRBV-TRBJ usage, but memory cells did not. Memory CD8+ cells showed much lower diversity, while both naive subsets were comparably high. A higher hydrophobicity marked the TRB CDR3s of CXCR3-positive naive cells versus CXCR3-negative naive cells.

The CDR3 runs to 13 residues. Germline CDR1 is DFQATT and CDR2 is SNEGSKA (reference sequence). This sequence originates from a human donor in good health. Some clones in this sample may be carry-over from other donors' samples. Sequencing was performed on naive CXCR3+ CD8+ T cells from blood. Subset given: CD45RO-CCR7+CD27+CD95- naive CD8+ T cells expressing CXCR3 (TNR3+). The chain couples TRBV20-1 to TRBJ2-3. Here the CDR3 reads CSANWGYTDTQYF.